Shown below are 13 T cell receptor beta chains from a single sample sequenced in a study of T cell clonality in common variable immunodeficiency. The table came from immunoSEQ multiplex PCR; TCRdb's copy has only in-frame clones and leaves some out. Listed for the sample are more than 30,000 clones, none seen a single time. Sequenced input: peripheral blood mononuclear cells. Receptors were obtained from a person aged 18 to 70 in good health.

This clone was picked up a small number of times. The read ends 3 residues shy of where the CDR3 ends; the end is completed using the germline J gene. J is TRBJ1-6 and V is TRBV7-6; D is perhaps TRBD1 (5 bases). In germline, CDR1 is SGHVS, CDR2 FNYEAQ. Trimming removed 5 bases from V and 0 bases from J, with 11 bases in between. CDR3 length: 16 residues. The covered CDR3 bases are TGTGCCAGCAGCCTCGGGGGGAGCTCCTATAATTCACCC. This codes for CASSLGGSSYNSP. The whole CDR3 sequence reads CASSLGGSSYNSPLHF.

There are many counts of this clone. The read is 3 residues too short to cover the CDR3 end, so that end is filled in from the germline J gene. The V call is TRBV20-1, the J call TRBJ2-7; 7 bases are shared with TRBD2. Germline V CDR1 and CDR2: DFQATT, SNEGSKA (reference sequence). V was clipped by 5 bases and J by 4 bases; unmatched bases: 14. This CDR3 is 15 amino acids long. CDR3 DNA (partial): TGCAGTGCTTCCCGGACTAGTCATGGGTTATACGAG. This sequence encodes CSASRTSHGLYE. The CDR3 reads in full as CSASRTSHGLYEQYF.

This clone has at least ten counts. Read sequence stops 3 residues before the CDR3 end, and the germline J gene provides the missing end. J is TRBJ2-7 and V is TRBV20-1; tentatively, D is TRBD2 (6 bases). Trimming cost V 0 bases and J 3 bases, with 15 bases left between them. The CDR3 is 15 residues long. Germline CDR1 and CDR2: DFQATT and SNEGSKA (reference sequence). The sequenced part of the CDR3 DNA is TGCAGTGCTAGAGATAAGCTAGCGCCCGACTACGAG. Amino acids: CSARDKLAPDYE. The whole CDR3 protein is CSARDKLAPDYEQYF.

This clone was counted ten times or more. The CDR3 end is not reached by the read, which stops 3 residues before it; the germline J gene fills it in. The rearrangement joins TRBV4-1 to TRBJ1-2, with D unresolved. This CDR3 contains 15 residues. Germline loops: CDR1 MGHRA, CDR2 YSYEKL. Trimming shortened V by 1 base and J by 1 base, and 10 bases separated the two germline ends. The CDR3 loop is CASSQVVVLNYGYTF. CDR3 bases read: TGCGCCAGCAGCCAAGTGGTAGTCCTTAACTATGGC.

This clone has at least ten counts. The CDR3 DNA, read in part, is TGTGCCAGCAGTTTAGTATTTAATGGGGCCAACGTC. It is translated as CASSLVFNGANV. The CDR3 in its entirety is CASSLVFNGANVLTF. The chain links TRBV27 to TRBJ2-6; D is unresolved. The sequence runs out 3 residues before the end of the CDR3; the remainder is reconstructed from the germline J gene. Looked up from germline, CDR1 is MNHEY and CDR2 is SMNVEV (reference sequence). V shed 2 bases and J shed 3 bases, with 8 bases lying between them. The CDR3 is made up of 15 amino acids.

Many counts were recorded for this clone. The read falls 3 residues short of the CDR3 end, and the missing part is taken from the germline J gene. The chain carries TRBV20-1 and TRBJ1-1; TRBD1 matches 8 bases. The ends lost 3 bases at V and 1 base at J; junction bases unmatched: 7. The V gene's germline CDR1 is DFQATT and CDR2 SNEGSKA (reference sequence). CDR3 length equals 15 residues. The CDR3 DNA, read in part, is TGCAGTGCTAGTAACCTGGGGACAGGGAACACTGAA. Amino acids: CSASNLGTGNTE. The whole CDR3 sequence is CSASNLGTGNTEAFF.

In its sample, this clone was seen many times. The read halts 3 residues ahead of the CDR3 end, with the missing end drawn from the germline J gene. The rearrangement uses TRBV14 and TRBJ2-1, with D possibly being TRBD2 (6 bases). CDR1 and CDR2 (germline): SGHDN, FVKESK. Deletions cut 4 bases from V and 4 bases from J, with 14 bases between. The CDR3 is 15 residues long. The sequenced part of the CDR3 DNA is TGTGCCAGCAGCCCCGGTCGGCGGGGATACAATGAG. Translation: CASSPGRRGYNE. The entire CDR3 is CASSPGRRGYNEQFF. The full variable domain, in which reference TRBV14 and TRBJ2-1 provide the parts outside the CDR3, is EAGVTQFPSHSVIEKGQTVTLRCDPISGHDNLYWYRRVMGKEIKFLLHFVKESKQDESGMPNNRFLAERTGGTYSTLKVQPAELEDSGVYFCASSPGRRGYNEQFFGPGTRLTVL.

At least ten counts were recorded for this clone. The read terminates 3 residues before the CDR3 end, so the remaining end is supplied by the germline J gene. The genes are TRBV3-1 (or the pseudogene TRBV3-2) and TRBJ2-7; 9 bases are shared with TRBD2. The V gene's germline CDR1 is LGHDT and CDR2 YNNKEL (reference sequence). V shed 1 base, J shed 4 bases, and the junction held 5 bases outside the gene matches. This CDR3 spans 15 amino acids. The covered CDR3 bases are TGTGCCAGCAGCCAAGGATCGAGCGGGAGGTACGAG. It specifies CASSQGSSGRYE. The whole CDR3 reads CASSQGSSGRYEQYF.

This clone showed up just a few times. The read ends 3 residues early relative to the CDR3; the germline J gene fills the gap. The rearrangement links TRBV2 to TRBJ2-1; 7 bases align to TRBD2. The CDR3 runs 16 residues. Germline loops: CDR1 SNHLY, CDR2 FYNNEI. Trimming removed 7 bases from V and 7 bases from J; junction bases left unmatched: 16. The part of the CDR3 DNA that was read is TGTGCCAGCAATCGAGCGGAGCGGGACTCAAGGAATGAG. It encodes CASNRAERDSRNE. The complete CDR3 protein is CASNRAERDSRNEQFF.

This clone was counted many times. Read data end 3 residues before the CDR3 end; the end is taken from the germline J gene. The chain is built from TRBV4-1 and TRBJ1-5, with 8 nucleotides matching TRBD1. Germline-derived CDR1 and CDR2 are MGHRA and YSYEKL. The V segment lost 3 bases and the J segment 2 bases; nucleotides outside the gene matches: 6. This CDR3 has 16 residues. The CDR3 DNA, read in part, is TGCGCCAGCAGCCAGGAGACAGGGGTAGGCAATCAGCCC. Its translation: CASSQETGVGNQP. The entire CDR3 sequence reads CASSQETGVGNQPQHF.

This clone was seen ten or more times. The read comes to an end 3 residues before the CDR3 does, leaving the germline J gene to fill in the end. The chain recombines TRBV28 with TRBJ2-7; TRBD1 matches at 8 bases. After removal of 5 bases from V and 3 bases from J, the junction contained 6 bases not matched to a gene. The CDR3 has 14 amino acids. Looked up from germline, CDR1 is MDHEN and CDR2 is SYDVKM. CDR3 protein: CASSAGQASYEQYF. Incomplete CDR3 DNA: TGTGCCAGCAGTGCGGGACAGGCGAGCTACGAG.

This clone was found many times. The CDR3 extends 3 residues past the end of the read, so its final part is completed from the germline J gene. The V call is TRBV19, the J call TRBJ2-7, with TRBD2 matching over 8 bases. J lost 4 bases, V lost 1 base, and 12 bases had no gene match. The CDR3 is 17 amino acids. CDR1 is LNHDA, CDR2 SQIVND, per germline (reference sequence). CDR3 DNA, as far as it was read: TGTGCCAGTAGTATAGTCTTATCGGCGGGAGGTAAATACGAG. Its translation: CASSIVLSAGGKYE. The CDR3 in its entirety is CASSIVLSAGGKYEQYF.

Many counts were recorded for this clone. The DNA ends 3 residues before the CDR3 does, and the rest of the CDR3 is filled in from the germline J gene. The V call is TRBV5-1, the J call TRBJ1-2; 11 bases fit TRBD1. Germline V gives CDR1 SGHRS, CDR2 YFSETQ. V shed 6 bases, J shed 6 bases, and the junction held 7 bases outside the gene matches. The CDR3 contains 14 residues. The CDR3 reads CASNPGQGENGYTF. The DNA read from the CDR3 is TGCGCCAGCAACCCGGGACAGGGGGAGAATGGC. Supplemented by reference TRBV5-1 and TRBJ1-2, the full variable domain reads KAGVTQTPRYLIKTRGQQVTLSCSPISGHRSVSWYQQTPGQGLQFLFEYFSETQRNKGNFPGRFSGRQFSNSRSEMNVSTLELGDSALYLCASNPGQGENGYTFGSGTRLTVV.